Listed below are T cell receptor beta chains from one sample, sequenced in a study of T cell changes during pregnancy in multiple sclerosis. The assay was immunoSEQ multiplex PCR, and TCRdb's table has in-frame clones only and misses some. The sample records some 83,000 clones, 90% to 95% being singletons. This sample comprised PBMCs, obtained in the first trimester of pregnancy. These receptors originate from a female donor in good health, serving as a control in a pregnancy study. Some clones in this sample may be carry-over from other donors' samples. Each CDR3 is given with its conserved first and last residue. A D gene is named only where the DNA matches it firmly. Only part of the rows carry a size: once, few, many, or a class if the clone is expanded.

J gene | clone size | V gene | D gene | CDR3 protein | CDR3 DNA
TRBJ2-3 | - | TRBV7-8 | TRBD2 | CASSTLTSGGLTDTQYF | TGTGCCAGCAGCACCCTGACTAGCGGGGGGCTCACAGATACGCAGTATTTT
TRBJ1-6 | - | TRBV15 | TRBD1 | CATSRSPGQGDRNSPLHF | TGTGCCACCAGCAGGTCCCCGGGACAGGGGGATCGGAATTCACCCCTCCACTTT
TRBJ1-4 | once | TRBV19 | TRBD1 | CASRSGQGVGEKLFF | TGTGCCAGTAGGTCCGGACAGGGGGTAGGAGAAAAACTGTTTTTT
TRBJ1-5 | - | TRBV7-9 | - | CASSQRGGNQPQHF | TGTGCCAGCAGCCAGCGGGGGGGCAATCAGCCCCAGCATTTT
TRBJ2-5 | - | TRBV15 | - | CATSRAQAQYF | TGTGCCACCAGCAGAGCTCAGGCCCAGTACTTC
TRBJ2-1 | once | TRBV2 | TRBD2 | CASRVSGTSGNRDNEQFF | TGTGCCAGCAGAGTCTCCGGGACTAGCGGGAATAGGGACAATGAGCAGTTCTTC
TRBJ2-7 | - | TRBV10-3 | TRBD2 | CAISAIAGGGNEQYF | TGTGCCATCAGCGCTATAGCGGGAGGAGGCAACGAGCAGTACTTC
TRBJ2-2 | - | TRBV7-9 | TRBD1 | CASSRQGITGELFF | TGTGCCAGCAGCCGACAGGGTATCACCGGGGAGCTGTTTTTT
TRBJ2-3 | - | TRBV7-9 | TRBD2 | CASRLRGGGEDTQYF | TGTGCCAGCAGGCTCAGAGGCGGGGGAGAGGATACGCAGTATTTT
TRBJ1-2 | - | TRBV7-6 | - | CASSAEQGHYGYTF | TGTGCCAGCAGCGCTGAACAGGGACACTATGGCTACACCTTC
TRBJ1-3 | - | TRBV7-2 | TRBD1 | CASSFRGLENTIYF | TGTGCCAGCAGCTTCAGGGGGCTTGAAAACACCATATATTTT
TRBJ2-6 | once | TRBV7-9 | - | CASSLPTASGANVLTF | TGTGCCAGCAGCTTACCGACAGCCTCTGGGGCCAACGTCCTGACTTTC
TRBJ1-2 | - | TRBV27 | - | CASSLIQGNGYGYTF | TGTGCCAGCAGTTTAATACAGGGAAACGGGTATGGCTACACCTTC
TRBJ2-5 | once | TRBV7-6 | TRBD2 | CASSLGTSGGPETQYF | TGTGCCAGCAGCTTAGGGACTAGCGGGGGACCCGAGACCCAGTACTTC
TRBJ2-1 | - | TRBV7-2 | TRBD2 | CASSYGSGRANEQFF | TGTGCCAGCAGCTATGGTAGCGGGAGGGCCAATGAGCAGTTCTTC
TRBJ2-2 | - | TRBV2 | TRBD2 | CASSEIGGRAGELFF | TGTGCCAGCAGTGAAATCGGCGGGAGGGCCGGGGAGCTGTTTTTT
TRBJ1-6 | - | TRBV7-6 | - | CASSLDRQANSPLHF | TGTGCCAGCAGCTTAGATCGACAGGCTAATTCACCCCTCCACTTT
TRBJ1-1 | once | TRBV7-6 | - | CASSLQGLEAFF | TGTGCCAGCAGCTTACAGGGGTTGGAAGCTTTCTTT
TRBJ2-7 | - | TRBV30 | - | CAWSVYGGSYEQYF | TGTGCCTGGAGTGTTTACGGGGGCTCCTACGAGCAGTACTTC
TRBJ1-2 | - | TRBV28 | - | CASRRQNYGYTF | TGTGCCAGCAGACGACAGAACTATGGCTACACCTTC
TRBJ2-5 | - | TRBV7-2 | TRBD2 | CASSFRAGGWETQYF | TGTGCCAGCAGCTTCCGAGCGGGGGGTTGGGAGACCCAGTACTTC
TRBJ2-5 | - | TRBV7-3 | - | CASSRQGGSIIETQYF | TGTGCCAGCAGTCGTCAGGGGGGCAGTATTATAGAGACCCAGTACTTC
TRBJ2-3 | - | TRBV10-3 | TRBD2 | CAINERENADTQYF | TGTGCCATCAACGAGCGGGAGAACGCAGATACGCAGTATTTT
TRBJ1-4 | - | TRBV27 | - | CASSYRATNEKLFF | TGTGCCAGCAGTTACAGGGCAACTAATGAAAAACTGTTTTTT
TRBJ2-7 | few | TRBV30 | - | CAWDPTAGDEQYF | TGTGCCTGGGACCCCACCGCAGGGGACGAGCAGTACTTC
TRBJ2-7 | - | TRBV27 | TRBD2 | CASSSALGLLYEQYF | TGTGCCAGCAGCTCTGCTTTGGGACTACTCTACGAGCAGTACTTC
TRBJ1-3 | once | TRBV6-5 | TRBD1 | CASSDRAWGTIYF | TGTGCCAGCAGTGACAGGGCCTGGGGCACCATATATTTT
TRBJ2-1 | - | TRBV7-8 | - | CASSLAGEFINEQFF | TGTGCCAGCAGCTTAGCGGGAGAGTTTATCAATGAGCAGTTCTTC
TRBJ2-3 | once | TRBV27 | TRBD2 | CASSLGTSGTDTQYF | TGTGCCAGCAGTCTCGGGACTAGCGGCACAGATACGCAGTATTTT
TRBJ1-1 | - | TRBV9 | - | CASSPPGGITEAFF | TGTGCCAGCAGCCCACCCGGGGGGATCACTGAAGCTTTCTTT
TRBJ2-3 | - | TRBV25-1 | - | CASGDADTQYF | TGTGCCAGCGGAGACGCAGATACGCAGTATTTT
TRBJ1-1 | - | TRBV19 | - | CASSIWGPNTEAFF | TGTGCCAGTAGTATATGGGGGCCGAACACTGAAGCTTTCTTT
TRBJ2-3 | many | TRBV6-4 | - | CASSDGGGGTDTQYF | TGTGCCAGCAGTGACGGCGGGGGCGGCACAGATACGCAGTATTTT
TRBJ1-2 | - | TRBV12-2 | - | CASRATQGLYGYTF | TGTGCAAGTCGCGCAACACAGGGTCTCTATGGCTACACCTTC
TRBJ2-7 | - | TRBV7-2 | - | CASTFGGEQYF | TGTGCCAGCACCTTCGGAGGGGAGCAGTACTTC
TRBJ2-2 | - | TRBV6-1 | TRBD1 | CASSEVLMTGGKAGELFF | TGTGCCAGCAGTGAAGTCCTAATGACAGGGGGCAAGGCCGGGGAGCTGTTTTTT
TRBJ2-7 | - | TRBV9 | TRBD1 | CASSPDRAYEQYF | TGTGCCAGCAGCCCAGACAGGGCCTACGAGCAGTACTTC
TRBJ1-3 | - | TRBV28 | TRBD1 | CASSFPTGSGNTIYF | TGTGCCAGCAGTTTCCCGACAGGGAGTGGAAACACCATATATTTT
TRBJ1-6 | few | TRBV28 | TRBD1 | CATERDRGNSPLHF | TGTGCCACCGAACGAGACAGGGGTAATTCACCCCTCCACTTT
TRBJ1-5 | - | TRBV19 | - | CASSISEEGNQPQHF | TGTGCCAGTAGTATATCGGAGGAGGGCAATCAGCCCCAGCATTTT
TRBJ1-1 | - | TRBV25-1 | - | CASSELGSGNTEAFF | TGTGCCAGCAGTGAACTAGGCTCGGGTAACACTGAAGCTTTCTTT
TRBJ1-2 | - | TRBV6-5 | TRBD1 | CASRADRGGYTF | TGTGCCAGCAGGGCCGACAGGGGTGGCTACACCTTC
TRBJ1-1 | - | TRBV11-2 | - | CASSLSTLRTEAFF | TGTGCCAGCAGCCTCTCAACCTTGAGAACTGAAGCTTTCTTT
TRBJ2-7 | - | TRBV1 | - | CTSSRKKRGADEQYF | TGCACCAGCAGCCGGAAAAAGCGGGGGGCCGACGAGCAGTACTTC
TRBJ1-4 | - | TRBV6-6 | - | CASSYASPTNEKLFF | TGTGCCAGCAGTTACGCGAGTCCAACTAATGAAAAACTGTTTTTT
TRBJ2-1 | - | TRBV5-5 | TRBD1 | CASSSRYGTEPYNEQFF | TGTGCCAGCAGCTCCAGGTACGGGACAGAACCTTACAATGAGCAGTTCTTC
TRBJ2-1 | few | TRBV19 | TRBD2 | CASSSRAGRNNEQFF | TGTGCCAGTAGTAGCCGAGCGGGACGCAACAATGAGCAGTTCTTC